This paragraph reports one TCR beta chain. The antigen remains unidentified. The data are from a study of cytomegalovirus exposure and HLA in healthy donors. Overall study findings and caveats: Later on, a genetic analysis was performed. It linked a missense variant in DCLRE1C with V- and J-gene trimming of TCR beta.

PCR was performed using 60 Vbeta and 13 Jbeta primers. Profiled with immunoSEQ multiplex PCR; TCRdb holds only in-frame clones, not every one. The sample yields 160,000 or so clones, 70% to 80% seen once. The sequence was obtained from a male donor in good health and CMV-seronegative. The sequencing input was PBMCs.

The CDR3 DNA reads TGTGCCAGCAGCGTGGGTAGCGGGACCAGAGAGCAGTACTTC. The encoded protein is CASSVGSGTREQYF. The chain recombines TRBV27 with TRBJ2-7, with 8 bases matching TRBD2. The CDR3 consists of 14 residues. Trimming cost V 6 bases and J 7 bases; bases outside gene matches: 11. Germline assignment: CDR1 MNHEY and CDR2 SMNVEV (reference sequence).